This TCR beta chain derives from a study of T cell responses to AZD1222 COVID-19 vaccine. Study-wide context: Second-dose intervals of approximately 4 or approximately 12 weeks were pooled. Study-level results: Clonal diversity was possibly underestimated; the donors were predominantly white British and more often female.

This CDR3 spans 14 amino acids. The V end was cut by 11 bases, the J end by 1 base, with 17 bases between. Germline-derived CDR1 and CDR2 are MNHEY and SVGAGI. This clone was counted only a few times. The antigen remains undetermined. Method: immunoSEQ multiplex PCR; TCRdb's copy keeps in-frame clones and lacks some. The sample holds tens of thousands of clones; 78% are singletons and the top ten take over 20%. J is TRBJ1-1 and V is TRBV6-5; D remains ambiguous. Sequences were derived from peripheral blood, sampled on day 0 of AZD1222 vaccination. This clonotype originated in an adult in good health. The CDR3 spells CASVPGWGNTEAFF. CDR3 nucleotides: TGTGCCTCCGTACCGGGATGGGGGAACACTGAAGCTTTCTTT.